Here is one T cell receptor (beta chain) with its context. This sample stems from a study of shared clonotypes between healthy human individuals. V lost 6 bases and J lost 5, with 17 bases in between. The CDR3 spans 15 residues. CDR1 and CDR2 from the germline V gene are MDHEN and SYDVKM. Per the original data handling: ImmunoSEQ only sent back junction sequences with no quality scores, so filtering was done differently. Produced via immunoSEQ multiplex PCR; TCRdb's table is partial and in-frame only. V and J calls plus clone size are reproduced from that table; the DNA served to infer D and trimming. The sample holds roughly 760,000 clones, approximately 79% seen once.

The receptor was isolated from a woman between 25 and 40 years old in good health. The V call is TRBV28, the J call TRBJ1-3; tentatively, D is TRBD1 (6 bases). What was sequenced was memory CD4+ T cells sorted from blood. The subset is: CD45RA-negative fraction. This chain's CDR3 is CASSAGAQGRNTIYF. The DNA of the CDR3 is TGTGCCAGCAGCGCAGGGGCCCAGGGGAGAAACACCATATATTTT.